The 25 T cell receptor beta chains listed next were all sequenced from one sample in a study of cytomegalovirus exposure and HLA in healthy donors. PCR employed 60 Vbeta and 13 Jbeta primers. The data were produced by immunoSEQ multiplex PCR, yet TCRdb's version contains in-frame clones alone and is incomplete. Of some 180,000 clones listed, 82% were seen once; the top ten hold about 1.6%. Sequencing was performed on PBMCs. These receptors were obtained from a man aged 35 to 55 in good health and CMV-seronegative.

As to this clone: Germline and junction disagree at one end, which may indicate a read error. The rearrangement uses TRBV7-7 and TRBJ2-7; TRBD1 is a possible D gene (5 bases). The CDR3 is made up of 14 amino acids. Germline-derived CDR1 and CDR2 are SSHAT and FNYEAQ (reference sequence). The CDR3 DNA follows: TGTGCTAGCAGCTTAGGGGCCAGGGATCACGAGCAGTACTTC. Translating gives CASSLGARDHEQYF.

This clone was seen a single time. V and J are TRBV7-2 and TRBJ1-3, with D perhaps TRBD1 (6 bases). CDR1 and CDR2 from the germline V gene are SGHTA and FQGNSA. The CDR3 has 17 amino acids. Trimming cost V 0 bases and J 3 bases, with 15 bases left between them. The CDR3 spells CASSLASAGVYGNTIYF. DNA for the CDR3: TGTGCCAGCAGCTTAGCTTCTGCAGGGGTTTATGGAAACACCATATATTTT.

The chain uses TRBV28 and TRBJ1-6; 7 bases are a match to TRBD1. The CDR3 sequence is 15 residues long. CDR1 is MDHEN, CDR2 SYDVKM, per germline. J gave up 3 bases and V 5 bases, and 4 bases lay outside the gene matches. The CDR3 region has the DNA TGTGCCAGCAGTGCGACAGGGAACTATAATTCACCCCTCCACTTT. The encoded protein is CASSATGNYNSPLHF.

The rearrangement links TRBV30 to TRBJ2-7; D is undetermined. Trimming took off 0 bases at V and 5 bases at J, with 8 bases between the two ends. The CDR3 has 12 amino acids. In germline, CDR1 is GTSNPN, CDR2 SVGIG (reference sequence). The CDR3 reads CAWSVPPDEQYF. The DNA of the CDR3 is TGTGCCTGGAGTGTCCCTCCGGACGAGCAGTACTTC.

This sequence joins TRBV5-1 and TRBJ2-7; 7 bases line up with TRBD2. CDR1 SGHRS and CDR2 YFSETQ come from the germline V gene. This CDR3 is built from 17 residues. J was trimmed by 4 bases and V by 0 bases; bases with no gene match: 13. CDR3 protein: CASSLVPTSAAAYEQYF. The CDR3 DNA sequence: TGCGCCAGCAGCTTGGTTCCAACTAGCGCAGCGGCATACGAGCAGTACTTC.

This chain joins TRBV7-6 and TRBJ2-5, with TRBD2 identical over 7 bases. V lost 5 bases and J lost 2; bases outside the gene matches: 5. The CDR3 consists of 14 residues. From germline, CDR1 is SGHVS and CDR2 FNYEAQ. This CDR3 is CASSPTSAQETQYF. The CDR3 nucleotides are TGTGCCAGCAGCCCTACTAGCGCGCAAGAGACCCAGTACTTC. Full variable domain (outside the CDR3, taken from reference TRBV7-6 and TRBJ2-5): GAGVSQSPRYKVTKRGQDVALRCDPISGHVSLYWYRQALGQGPEFLTYFNYEAQQDKSGLPNDRFSAERPEGSISTLTIQRTEQRDSAMYRCASSPTSAQETQYFGPGTRLLVL.

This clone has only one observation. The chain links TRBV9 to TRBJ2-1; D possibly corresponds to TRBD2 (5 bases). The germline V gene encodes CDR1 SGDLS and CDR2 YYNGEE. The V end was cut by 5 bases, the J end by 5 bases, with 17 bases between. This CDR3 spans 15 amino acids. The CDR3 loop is CASSPPASFHNEQFF. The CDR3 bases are TGTGCCAGCAGTCCTCCGGCTAGCTTCCACAATGAGCAGTTCTTC.

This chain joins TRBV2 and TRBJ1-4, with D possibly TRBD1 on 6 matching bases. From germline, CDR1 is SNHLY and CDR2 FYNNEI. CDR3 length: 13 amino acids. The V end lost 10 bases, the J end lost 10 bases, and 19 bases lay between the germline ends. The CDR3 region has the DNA TGTGCCAACCTTCCGGAGAGAGGGGGAAAACTGTTTTTT. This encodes CANLPERGGKLFF.

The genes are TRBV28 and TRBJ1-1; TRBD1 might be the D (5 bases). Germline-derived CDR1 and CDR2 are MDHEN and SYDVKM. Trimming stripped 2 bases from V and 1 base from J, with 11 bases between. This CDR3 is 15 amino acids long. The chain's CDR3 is CASSLGGGGNTEAFF. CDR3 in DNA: TGTGCCAGCAGTTTAGGGGGAGGAGGGAACACTGAAGCTTTCTTT.

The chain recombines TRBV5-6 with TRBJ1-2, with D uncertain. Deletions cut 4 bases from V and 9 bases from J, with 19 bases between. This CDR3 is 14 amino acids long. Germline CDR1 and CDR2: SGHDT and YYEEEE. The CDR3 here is CASSPEYGRESYTF. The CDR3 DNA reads TGTGCCAGCAGCCCGGAATACGGGAGGGAGAGCTACACCTTC.

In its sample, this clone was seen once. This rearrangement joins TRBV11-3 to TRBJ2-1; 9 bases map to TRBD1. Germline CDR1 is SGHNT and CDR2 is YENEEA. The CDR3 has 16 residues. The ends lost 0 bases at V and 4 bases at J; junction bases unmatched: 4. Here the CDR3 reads CASSLEGTGSYNEQFF. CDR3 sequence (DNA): TGTGCCAGCAGCTTAGAGGGGACAGGGTCATACAATGAGCAGTTCTTC.

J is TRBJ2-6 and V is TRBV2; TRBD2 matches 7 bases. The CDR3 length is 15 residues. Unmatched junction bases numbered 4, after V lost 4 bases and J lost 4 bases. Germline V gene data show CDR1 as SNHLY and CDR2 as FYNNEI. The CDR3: CASSVGGRGANVLTF. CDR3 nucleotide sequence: TGTGCCAGCAGTGTGGGGGGGAGGGGGGCCAACGTCCTGACTTTC.

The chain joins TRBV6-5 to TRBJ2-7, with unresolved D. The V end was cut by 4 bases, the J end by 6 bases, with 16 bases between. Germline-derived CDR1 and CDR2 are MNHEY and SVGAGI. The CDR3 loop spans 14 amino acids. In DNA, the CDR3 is TGTGCCAGCAGTTTCTCCTTGGTGTTGAGCGAGCAGTACTTC. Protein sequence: CASSFSLVLSEQYF.

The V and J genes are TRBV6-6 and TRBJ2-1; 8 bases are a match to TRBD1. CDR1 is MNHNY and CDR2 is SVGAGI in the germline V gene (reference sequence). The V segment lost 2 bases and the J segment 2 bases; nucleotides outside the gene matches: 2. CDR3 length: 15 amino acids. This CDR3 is CASSYPTGAYNEQFF. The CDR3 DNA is TGTGCCAGCAGTTACCCGACAGGGGCCTACAATGAGCAGTTCTTC.

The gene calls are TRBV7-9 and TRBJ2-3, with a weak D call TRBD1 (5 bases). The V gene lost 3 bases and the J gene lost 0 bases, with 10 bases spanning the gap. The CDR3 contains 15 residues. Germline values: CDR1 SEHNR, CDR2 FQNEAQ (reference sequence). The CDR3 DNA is TGTGCCAGCAGCTTGGGGCGTTCTAGCACAGATACGCAGTATTTT. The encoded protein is CASSLGRSSTDTQYF.

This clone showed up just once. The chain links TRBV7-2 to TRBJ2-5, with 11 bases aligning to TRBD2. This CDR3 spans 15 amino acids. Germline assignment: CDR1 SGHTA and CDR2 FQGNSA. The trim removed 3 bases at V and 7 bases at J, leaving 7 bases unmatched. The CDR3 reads CASSFSSGGAVTQYF. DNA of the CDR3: TGTGCCAGCAGCTTTAGTAGCGGGGGGGCGGTGACCCAGTACTTC. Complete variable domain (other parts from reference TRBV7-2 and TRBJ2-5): GAGVSQSPSNKVTEKGKDVELRCDPISGHTALYWYRQSLGQGLEFLIYFQGNSAPDKSGLPSDRFSAERTGGSVSTLTIQRTQQEDSAVYLCASSFSSGGAVTQYFGPGTRLLVL.

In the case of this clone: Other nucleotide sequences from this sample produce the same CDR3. Written as DNA, the CDR3 is TGCAGCGTTGGTCGGGGGAACACTGAAGCTTTCTTT. This codes for CSVGRGNTEAFF. This sequence joins TRBV29-1 and TRBJ1-1; D gene ambiguous. The ends were cut back, 4 bases at V and 1 base at J, with 7 bases in the middle. There are 12 residues in the CDR3. Germline CDR1 reads SQVTM; CDR2 reads ANQGSEA. Drawing the rest from reference TRBV29-1 and TRBJ1-1, the complete variable domain is SAVISQKPSRDICQRGTSLTIQCQVDSQVTMMFWYRQQPGQSLTLIATANQGSEATYESGFVIDKFPISRPNLTFSTLTVSNMSPEDSSIYLCSVGRGNTEAFFGQGTRLTVV.

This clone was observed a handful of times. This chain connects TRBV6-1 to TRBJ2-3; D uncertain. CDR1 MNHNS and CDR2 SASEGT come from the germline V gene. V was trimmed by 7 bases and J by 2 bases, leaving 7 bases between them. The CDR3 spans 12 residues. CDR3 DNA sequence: TGTGCCAGCAAGCGAACCACAGATACGCAGTATTTT. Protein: CASKRTTDTQYF.

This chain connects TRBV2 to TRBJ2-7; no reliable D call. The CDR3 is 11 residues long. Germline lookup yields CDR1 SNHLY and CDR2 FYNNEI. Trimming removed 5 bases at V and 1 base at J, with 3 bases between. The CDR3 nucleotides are TGTGCCAGCAGTCAGTCCTACGAGCAGTACTTC. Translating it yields CASSQSYEQYF.

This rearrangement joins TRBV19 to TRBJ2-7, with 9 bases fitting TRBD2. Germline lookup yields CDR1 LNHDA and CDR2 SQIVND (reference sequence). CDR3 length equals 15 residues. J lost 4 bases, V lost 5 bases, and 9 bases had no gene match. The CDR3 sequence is CASSDKSSGEYEQYF. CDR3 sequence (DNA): TGTGCCAGTAGTGATAAGTCTAGCGGGGAATACGAGCAGTACTTC.

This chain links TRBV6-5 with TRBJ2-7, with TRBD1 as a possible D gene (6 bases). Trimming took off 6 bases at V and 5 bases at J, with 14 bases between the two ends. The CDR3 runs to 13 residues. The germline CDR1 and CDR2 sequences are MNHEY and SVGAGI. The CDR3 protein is CASSRDTNNEQYF. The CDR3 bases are TGTGCCAGCAGCCGGGACACGAACAACGAGCAGTACTTC.

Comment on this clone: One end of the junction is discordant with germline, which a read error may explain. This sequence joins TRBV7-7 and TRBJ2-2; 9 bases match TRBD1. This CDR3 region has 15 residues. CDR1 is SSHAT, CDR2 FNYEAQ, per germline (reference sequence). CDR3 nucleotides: TGTGCTAGCAGCCCGGGACAGGGGAACACCGGGGAGCTGTTTTTT. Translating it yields CASSPGQGNTGELFF.

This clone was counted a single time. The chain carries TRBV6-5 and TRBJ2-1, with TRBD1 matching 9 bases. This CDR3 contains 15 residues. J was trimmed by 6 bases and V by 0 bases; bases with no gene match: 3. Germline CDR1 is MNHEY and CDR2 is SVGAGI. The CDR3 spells CASSYSGTGINEQFF. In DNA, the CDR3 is TGTGCCAGCAGTTACTCCGGGACAGGGATCAATGAGCAGTTCTTC.

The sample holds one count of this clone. This CDR3 is CASSEYGQGNQPQHF. The CDR3 region has the DNA TGTGCCAGTAGTGAATATGGACAGGGTAATCAGCCCCAGCATTTT. This chain uses TRBV19 with TRBJ1-5, with TRBD1 matching over 8 bases. Germline assignment: CDR1 LNHDA and CDR2 SQIVND (reference sequence). Trimming removed 5 bases from V and 4 bases from J; junction bases left unmatched: 7. The CDR3 sequence is 15 residues long.

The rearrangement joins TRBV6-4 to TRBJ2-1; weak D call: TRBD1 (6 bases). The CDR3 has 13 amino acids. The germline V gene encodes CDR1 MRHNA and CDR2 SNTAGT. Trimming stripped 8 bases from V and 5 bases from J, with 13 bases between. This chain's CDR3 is CASANRTDNEQFF. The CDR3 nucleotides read TGTGCCAGCGCGAATCGGACAGACAATGAGCAGTTCTTC.